This T cell receptor (beta chain) comes out of a study of identical twins. Study observations and caveats: Conclusions were drawn cross-sectionally by statistical analysis, without following the same donors. Among monozygotic twins, out-of-frame TCR alpha sharing exceeded what models predicted. Some out-of-frame alpha sequences were shared by twins, and these showed excess low generation probability. Clonotypes of the beta chain that were abundant in cord blood carried fewer insertions (memory repertoires showed none).

MiXCR, applied by TCRdb to the 5' RACE reads, yields one record per CDR3 protein. The sample has about 240,000 distinct CDR3 sequences; about an eighth are singletons. V lost 5 bases to trimming and J lost 3 bases, with 10 bases between them. Germline V gene sequence: CDR1 MNHEY, CDR2 SMNVEV (reference sequence). The CDR3 covers 13 residues. Notes on this clonotype: Its antigen remains unknown.

These data were likewise used in another study, on yellow fever vaccine responses in identical twins.

The clonotype comes from a young woman in good health. The chain recombines TRBV27 with TRBJ1-1; tentatively, D is TRBD1 (5 bases). Sequences were obtained from memory (CD45RO+) T cells sorted from blood. The CDR3 loop reads CASSTWGYTEAFF. CDR3 coding DNA: TGTGCCAGCAGTACTTGGGGGTACACTGAAGCTTTCTTT.